This T cell receptor (beta chain) was sequenced during a study of cytomegalovirus exposure and HLA in healthy donors. On this clone: Its antigen is not known.

V shed 2 bases and J 4 bases; nucleotides not matched to a gene: 5. CDR1 and CDR2 (germline): MNHNS, SASEGT. CDR3 size: 15 residues. Overall study findings and caveats: Investigators reported 164 TCR beta chains as tied to cytomegalovirus.

This PCR relied on a set of 60 Vbeta primers and 13 Jbeta primers. TCRdb keeps only in-frame clones here, not all; method: immunoSEQ multiplex PCR. The sample comprises around 98,000 clones, under 70% of which are singletons, and around 2.3% rests with the top ten. Healthy people donating bone marrow made up the donors. The sequence derives from a man aged 45 to 65 in good health and CMV-seronegative. The chain is built from TRBV6-1 and TRBJ2-7; 10 bases agree with TRBD2. Input material: PBMCs. CDR3 DNA: TGTGCCAGCAGTGAAAGCGGGAGGGCCTGGTACGAGCAGTACTTC. Its translation: CASSESGRAWYEQYF.